This T cell receptor (beta chain) was captured by sequencing in a study of post-analysis software for immune sequencing data. Study at large: The disease courses covered relapsing-remitting, secondary progressive and progressive-relapsing multiple sclerosis. Study observations and caveats: Relative to controls, patients with multiple sclerosis showed significantly lower normalized Chao1 diversity. In patients, TRBV5-6, TRBV5-1 and TRBV20-1 belonged to five TRBV segments found more frequently than in controls.

J lost 5 bases, V lost 5 bases, and 9 bases had no gene match. There are 17 residues in the CDR3. Per germline, CDR1 SEHNR and CDR2 FQNEAQ (reference sequence). Note on this clonotype: Its specificity is unknown.

Unique molecular identifiers had been added to the TCR beta cDNA libraries. TCRdb called the PCR reads again in MiXCR, with one record for every CDR3 protein. The sample carries approximately 460,000 distinct CDR3 sequences, roughly 45% recorded once. V and J are TRBV7-9 and TRBJ2-5, with 15 nucleotides matching TRBD2. Material: blood. The source of this sequence is a girl between 10 and 17 years old with multiple sclerosis. The CDR3 sequence is CASSPGTSGRIDETQYF. CDR3 coding DNA: TGTGCCAGCAGCCCAGGGACTAGCGGGAGGATAGACGAGACCCAGTACTTC.